These 31 T cell receptor beta chains were sequenced from one sample in a study of Ad26.COV2.S vaccination and SARS-CoV-2 variants. Here immunoSEQ multiplex PCR was the method, and the copy in TCRdb shows in-frame clones only, minus some. This table holds approximately 300,000 clones, around four fifths found once. This sample's treatment: 19 received Ad26.COV2.S at low or high dose, single or two shots; about 5 received placebo; per-sample allocation not given. Material that was analyzed had been drawn on day 63 after the first vaccine or placebo injection. The material sequenced was peripheral blood, taken in a trial of Ad26.COV2.S vaccine versus placebo. The receptors originated from a person aged 18-65 years who received the Ad26.COV2.S COVID-19 vaccine or a placebo.

A remark on this clone: Other DNA sequences in this sample translate to the same CDR3. The rearrangement uses TRBV7-6 and TRBJ2-2; 9 bases are a match to TRBD1. CDR1 and CDR2 from the germline V gene are SGHVS and FNYEAQ. The CDR3 runs to 17 residues. V dropped 6 bases and J dropped 1; count of bases not matched to a gene: 9. CDR3 nucleotides: TGTGCCAGCAGTTACACAGGGGGCCAGGAGAACACCGGGGAGCTGTTTTTT. Protein sequence: CASSYTGGQENTGELFF.

This chain joins TRBV7-2 and TRBJ2-7; D may correspond to TRBD1 or TRBD2 (5 bases each). The length of the CDR3 is 14 residues. Germline V lookup: CDR1 SGHTA, CDR2 FQGNSA. Between the trimmed V and J ends, which lost 1 base and 2 bases, there was a span of 9 bases. The chain's CDR3 is CASSLGGVTYEQYF. CDR3 nucleotide sequence: TGTGCCAGCAGCTTAGGAGGGGTAACCTACGAGCAGTACTTC.

The rearrangement uses TRBV30 and TRBJ2-7; perhaps D is TRBD1 or TRBD2 (6 bases each). Trimming pared 8 bases from V and 0 bases from J, leaving 11 bases between. CDR3 length: 12 amino acids. CDR1 is GTSNPN, CDR2 SVGIG, per germline (reference sequence). This CDR3 is CAGGQGSYEQYF. CDR3 DNA sequence: TGTGCCGGGGGGCAGGGCTCCTACGAGCAGTACTTC.

The chain links TRBV7-2 to TRBJ2-3, with 11 bases that match TRBD2. The junction had 3 bases not matched to a gene; V was cut back by 3 bases and J by 4 bases. CDR3 length: 15 amino acids. CDR1 is SGHTA and CDR2 is FQGNSA in the germline V gene. Here the CDR3 DNA reads TGTGCCAGCAGCTTTAGCGGGGGGGTCGCAGATACGCAGTATTTT. Amino acid sequence: CASSFSGGVADTQYF.

This rearrangement joins TRBV27 to TRBJ1-4; D perhaps matches TRBD1 (5 bases). This CDR3 has 14 residues. V lost 8 bases, J lost 7 bases, and 17 bases lay in between. Germline CDR1 and CDR2: MNHEY and SMNVEV (reference sequence). The CDR3 nucleotides are TGTGCCAGCGGCGGGACGGTATCGGCTGAAAAACTGTTTTTT. Translated, it gives CASGGTVSAEKLFF.

The V gene is TRBV18, the J gene TRBJ2-5; D gene unclear. V lost 3 bases, J lost 2 bases, and 7 bases lay in between. Germline CDR1 KGHSH, CDR2 LQKENI. This CDR3 comprises 13 residues. CDR3: CASSPTAQETQYF. CDR3 DNA sequence: TGTGCCAGCTCACCCACAGCACAAGAGACCCAGTACTTC.

This clone was counted only a few times. This rearrangement joins TRBV3-1 (or the pseudogene TRBV3-2) to TRBJ2-7; either TRBD1 or TRBD2 may fit D (5 bases each). The CDR3 extends over 13 amino acids. The germline CDR1 and CDR2 sequences are LGHDT and YNNKEL (reference sequence). V was pared by 4 bases and J by 9 bases, with 16 bases between. The CDR3 coding sequence is TGTGCCAGCAGCCGAGGGGCAGGGTCAGGGCAGTACTTC. This translates into CASSRGAGSGQYF.

This sequence joins TRBV6-6 and TRBJ2-7; TRBD1 matches 9 bases. After removal of 7 bases from V and 5 bases from J, the junction contained 9 bases not matched to a gene. CDR1 MNHNY and CDR2 SVGAGI come from the germline V gene (reference sequence). The CDR3 contains 14 residues. CDR3 DNA: TGTGCCAGCAAGATCCGGGACAGGGCCCACGAGCAGTACTTC. Residues: CASKIRDRAHEQYF.

The rearrangement links TRBV12-3 or TRBV12-4 to TRBJ1-4; D gene uncertain. The V end lost 3 bases, the J end lost 8 bases, and 7 bases lay between the germline ends. This CDR3 is built from 12 residues. This CDR3 reads CASSFNREKLFF. The CDR3 nucleotides are TGTGCCAGCAGTTTTAATCGGGAAAAACTGTTTTTT.

The chain carries TRBV7-9 and TRBJ2-2; D is perhaps TRBD1 or TRBD2 (6 bases each). Germline lookup yields CDR1 SEHNR and CDR2 FQNEAQ (reference sequence). V lost 5 bases and J lost 1, with 11 bases in between. The CDR3 is 15 amino acids. The CDR3 region is CASSPKGGNTGELFF. The CDR3 DNA reads TGTGCCAGCAGCCCCAAGGGGGGGAACACCGGGGAGCTGTTTTTT.

This clone was seen a few times. This sequence joins TRBV28 and TRBJ1-4, with TRBD1 matching over 8 bases. The CDR3 consists of 16 residues. Germline CDR1 MDHEN, CDR2 SYDVKM. V gave up 4 bases and J gave up 7 bases; unmatched junction bases: 11. This CDR3 reads CASSSSGQGISEKLFF. CDR3 DNA sequence: TGTGCCAGCAGTTCCTCAGGACAGGGTATAAGTGAAAAACTGTTTTTT.

This clone was recorded once. This chain uses TRBV6-5 with TRBJ1-2; D remains ambiguous. V dropped 4 bases and J dropped 8 bases, with 17 bases sitting between them. The CDR3 spans 14 residues. Germline lookup yields CDR1 MNHEY and CDR2 SVGAGI. CDR3 in amino acids: CASSLLTGPGGYTF. In DNA form, the CDR3 reads TGTGCCAGCAGTTTACTCACCGGGCCCGGGGGCTACACCTTC.

This sequence joins TRBV28 and TRBJ1-2, with D uncertain. V lost 1 base, J lost 8 bases, and 11 bases lay in between. In germline, CDR1 is MDHEN, CDR2 SYDVKM. CDR3 size: 13 residues. CDR3 sequence: CASSLLHSRGYTF. The CDR3 DNA reads as TGTGCCAGCAGTTTATTGCACTCTCGAGGCTACACCTTC.

J is TRBJ1-3 and V is TRBV28, with a tentative D call TRBD1 (5 bases). The CDR3 has 15 amino acids. Germline CDR1 reads MDHEN; CDR2 reads SYDVKM. Trimming took 6 bases from V and 3 from J, leaving 15 bases between them. This chain's CDR3 is CASSLPDSFGNTIYF. CDR3 nucleotides: TGTGCCAGCAGCCTCCCAGACAGCTTTGGAAACACCATATATTTT.

The V and J genes are TRBV27 and TRBJ2-2; D is perhaps TRBD1 or TRBD2 (5 bases each). The CDR3 spans 14 residues. Germline lookup yields CDR1 MNHEY and CDR2 SMNVEV (reference sequence). Deletions cut 3 bases from V and 1 base from J, with 6 bases between. CDR3 in amino acids: CASSLGRNTGELFF. The CDR3 bases are TGTGCCAGCAGTTTGGGACGGAACACCGGGGAGCTGTTTTTT.

The rearrangement uses TRBV18 and TRBJ1-2; a possible D gene is TRBD1 (5 bases). Germline CDR1 KGHSH, CDR2 LQKENI. The CDR3 sequence is 14 residues long. Trimming stripped 3 bases from V and 4 bases from J, with 12 bases between. CDR3 protein: CASSPPGTPYGYTF. DNA of the CDR3: TGTGCCAGCTCACCTCCGGGGACCCCCTATGGCTACACCTTC.

This chain links TRBV11-3 with TRBJ2-1, with 8 bases aligning to TRBD2. With 5 bases clipped from V and 0 bases from J, the junction kept 9 bases outside the gene matches. This CDR3 region has 17 residues. Looked up from germline, CDR1 is SGHNT and CDR2 is YENEEA. CDR3 sequence: CASSPGGGQTSYNEQFF. CDR3 in DNA: TGTGCCAGCAGCCCGGGGGGGGGCCAGACCTCCTACAATGAGCAGTTCTTC.

The V gene is TRBV27, the J gene TRBJ2-7; perhaps TRBD1 as D (6 bases). The CDR3 consists of 14 residues. The germline V gene encodes CDR1 MNHEY and CDR2 SMNVEV (reference sequence). The V end was cut by 5 bases, the J end by 3 bases, with 14 bases between. CDR3 coding DNA: TGTGCCAGCAGTAACTCCGGGACATTCTACGAGCAGTACTTC. Its translation: CASSNSGTFYEQYF.

V and J are TRBV29-1 and TRBJ1-1; 10 bases agree with TRBD1. V lost 7 bases to trimming and J lost 4 bases; unmatched junction nucleotides: 6. Germline V lookup: CDR1 SQVTM, CDR2 ANQGSEA. The length of the CDR3 is 13 residues. CDR3 loop: CSGDRGLITEAFF. The CDR3 DNA sequence: TGCAGCGGCGACAGGGGGCTTATCACTGAAGCTTTCTTT.

The chain recombines TRBV6-5 with TRBJ2-7; D not resolved. Germline V lookup: CDR1 MNHEY, CDR2 SVGAGI. V lost 2 bases, J lost 6 bases, and 17 bases lay in between. The CDR3 runs to 15 residues. This chain's CDR3 is CASSYGDLSTSEQYF. DNA for the CDR3: TGTGCCAGCAGTTACGGAGACCTATCAACCAGCGAGCAGTACTTC.

The chain is built from TRBV5-1 and TRBJ2-3; the D call may be TRBD1 or TRBD2 (5 bases each). The V gene lost 4 bases and the J gene lost 4 bases, with 22 bases spanning the gap. Germline V CDR1 and CDR2: SGHRS, YFSETQ. This CDR3 contains 17 residues. DNA of the CDR3: TGCGCCAGCAGCCTGGGTGCAGGTAGGGGAGCGGCAGATACGCAGTATTTT. It specifies CASSLGAGRGAADTQYF.

The chain links TRBV20-1 to TRBJ1-2; unclear D gene. V was shortened by 2 bases and J by 8 bases, with 9 bases between the two germline ends. The CDR3 runs to 11 residues. CDR1 and CDR2 (germline): DFQATT, SNEGSKA (reference sequence). Here the CDR3 reads CSARRLGGYTF. The CDR3 DNA reads as TGCAGTGCTAGACGTTTGGGCGGCTACACCTTC.

The V and J genes are TRBV2 and TRBJ2-5; 7 positions agree with TRBD2. The CDR3 length is 13 residues. Germline CDR1 is SNHLY and CDR2 is FYNNEI. V was pared by 6 bases and J by 5 bases, with 6 bases of the junction left unmatched. CDR3 coding DNA: TGTGCCAGCAGCCCCGGACTAGTTGAGACCCAGTACTTC. Its protein is CASSPGLVETQYF.

The chain employs TRBV28 and TRBJ2-2; D is possibly TRBD2 (5 bases). The CDR3 runs to 14 residues. V lost 5 bases and J lost 6, with 13 bases in between. Germline V gives CDR1 MDHEN, CDR2 SYDVKM. The CDR3: CASSVEGLAGELFF. The CDR3 coding sequence is TGTGCCAGCAGTGTCGAGGGCTTGGCCGGGGAGCTGTTTTTT.

V and J are TRBV19 and TRBJ2-4; 12 positions agree with TRBD1. The V gene end was trimmed by 6 bases and the J gene end by 0 bases; junction bases not matched to a gene: 6. The CDR3 length is 17 residues. Looked up from germline, CDR1 is LNHDA and CDR2 is SQIVND (reference sequence). The CDR3 sequence: CASRATGQGAAKNIQYF. The CDR3 nucleotides read TGTGCCAGTAGAGCGACGGGACAGGGGGCAGCCAAAAACATTCAGTACTTC.

The chain couples TRBV3-1 (or the pseudogene TRBV3-2) to TRBJ1-6; no definite D call. The CDR3 has 16 amino acids. The V end was cut by 1 base, the J end by 2 bases, with 9 bases between. Germline values: CDR1 LGHDT, CDR2 YNNKEL (reference sequence). The CDR3 DNA sequence: TGTGCCAGCAGCCAAGGAGGGATCCCCTATAATTCACCCCTCCACTTT. It translates to CASSQGGIPYNSPLHF.

The chain combines TRBV29-1 with TRBJ2-2; the match to TRBD2 covers 12 bases. V shed 5 bases, J shed 4 bases, and the junction held 14 bases outside the gene matches. The CDR3 contains 18 residues. The germline V gene has CDR1 SQVTM and CDR2 ANQGSEA. CDR3 sequence: CSVSALAGGLLVTGELFF. The CDR3 nucleotides are TGCAGCGTTTCCGCACTAGCGGGGGGATTGCTAGTCACCGGGGAGCTGTTTTTT.

This clone was picked up one time. The genes are TRBV2 and TRBJ1-5; possibly TRBD1 for D (5 bases). This CDR3 spans 14 amino acids. Trimming pared 2 bases from V and 5 bases from J, leaving 10 bases between. Germline-derived CDR1 and CDR2 are SNHLY and FYNNEI. CDR3: CASSERGPYQPQHF. CDR3 bases: TGTGCCAGCAGTGAAAGGGGCCCTTATCAGCCCCAGCATTTT. Drawing the rest from reference TRBV2 and TRBJ1-5, the complete variable domain is EPEVTQTPSHQVTQMGQEVILRCVPISNHLYFYWYRQILGQKVEFLVSFYNNEISEKSEIFDDQFSVERPDGSNFTLKIRSTKLEDSAMYFCASSERGPYQPQHFGDGTRLSIL.

This rearrangement joins TRBV19 to TRBJ1-2; no clear D gene. This CDR3 contains 13 residues. Trimming pared 5 bases from V and 0 bases from J, leaving 7 bases between. The germline gives CDR1 LNHDA, CDR2 SQIVND (reference sequence). The DNA for the CDR3 is TGTGCCAGTAGTGTAGTTGCTAACTATGGCTACACCTTC. Translation: CASSVVANYGYTF.

The rearrangement uses TRBV11-1 and TRBJ1-2; D gene unclear. The CDR3 contains 14 residues. V was clipped by 1 base and J by 8 bases, with 14 bases between them. Germline lookup yields CDR1 SGHAT and CDR2 FQDESV (reference sequence). CDR3 residues: CASSLGIAGNGYTF. CDR3 nucleotide sequence: TGTGCCAGCAGCTTAGGTATTGCGGGGAACGGCTACACCTTC.

This clone appeared a few times. This rearrangement joins TRBV24-1 to TRBJ1-2; D is unresolved. The CDR3 sequence is 13 residues long. Per germline, CDR1 KGHDR and CDR2 SFDVKD. V was cut by 0 bases and J by 4 bases, with 5 bases left in between. CDR3 protein: CATSDLRRYGYTF. CDR3 in DNA: TGTGCCACCAGTGATTTGCGCCGCTATGGCTACACCTTC.